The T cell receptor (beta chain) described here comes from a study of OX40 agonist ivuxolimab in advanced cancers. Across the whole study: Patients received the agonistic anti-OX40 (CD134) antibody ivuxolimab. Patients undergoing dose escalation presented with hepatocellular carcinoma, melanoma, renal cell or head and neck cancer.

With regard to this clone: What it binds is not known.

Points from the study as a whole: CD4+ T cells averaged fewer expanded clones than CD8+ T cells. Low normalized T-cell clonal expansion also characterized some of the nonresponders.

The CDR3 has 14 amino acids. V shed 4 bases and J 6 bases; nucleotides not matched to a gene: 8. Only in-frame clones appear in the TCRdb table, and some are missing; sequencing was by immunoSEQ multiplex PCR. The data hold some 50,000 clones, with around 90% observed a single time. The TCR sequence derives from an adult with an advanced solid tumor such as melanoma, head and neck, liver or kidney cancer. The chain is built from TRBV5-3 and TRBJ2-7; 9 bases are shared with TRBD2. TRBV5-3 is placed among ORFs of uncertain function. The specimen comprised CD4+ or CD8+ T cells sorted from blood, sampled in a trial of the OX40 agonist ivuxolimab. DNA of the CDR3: TGTGCCAGAAGCACCGTAGCGGGAGTAGGCGAGCAGTACTTC. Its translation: CARSTVAGVGEQYF.